This T cell receptor (beta chain) was obtained from a study of read filtering for tumor transcriptome and immune sequencing. J gave up 4 bases and V 2 bases, and 0 bases lay outside the gene matches. Germline CDR1 reads KGHDR; CDR2 reads SFDVKD. The CDR3 is 14 amino acids. Molecular barcoded adaptors covering alpha/delta and beta/gamma chains were used on around 400 ng RNA. TCRdb fed the reads into MiXCR, producing one record per CDR3 protein. The table lists over 45,000 distinct CDR3 sequences, roughly 20% of them singletons. This clonotype was counted many times. This TCR derives from a donor aged 40 or over with multiple myeloma. The chain links TRBV24-1 to TRBJ2-5; 10 bases map to TRBD1. The sequenced material came from a population of CD138-negative cells sorted from bone marrow. CDR3: CATSDWDRGETQYF. CDR3 DNA sequence: TGTGCCACCAGTGATTGGGACAGGGGAGAGACCCAGTACTTC.